Described below is a single T cell receptor beta chain sequence and its context. These data originate in a study of OX40 agonist ivuxolimab in advanced cancers. Study information: Patients undergoing dose escalation presented with hepatocellular carcinoma, melanoma, renal cell or head and neck cancer. Among those treated, three patients had partial responses, one with hepatocellular carcinoma and two with cutaneous melanoma.

Sequencing was performed with immunoSEQ multiplex PCR; in TCRdb, only in-frame clones are kept and a portion is missing. The data contain tens of thousands of clones, about 81% of them singletons. This receptor was obtained from an adult with an advanced solid tumor such as melanoma, head and neck, liver or kidney cancer. The sample consisted of CD4+ or CD8+ T cells sorted from blood, taken in a trial of the OX40 agonist ivuxolimab.

The CDR3 DNA is TGTGCCAGCAGTGAAAGTCGGGGCCGTGGGGGTTACGAGCAGTACTTC. It encodes CASSESRGRGGYEQYF. The V and J genes are TRBV25-1 and TRBJ2-7; the D call may be TRBD1 or TRBD2 (5 bases each). CDR3 length: 16 residues. CDR1 is MGHDK and CDR2 is SYGVNS in the germline V gene. V lost 2 bases and J lost 4, with 18 bases in between.